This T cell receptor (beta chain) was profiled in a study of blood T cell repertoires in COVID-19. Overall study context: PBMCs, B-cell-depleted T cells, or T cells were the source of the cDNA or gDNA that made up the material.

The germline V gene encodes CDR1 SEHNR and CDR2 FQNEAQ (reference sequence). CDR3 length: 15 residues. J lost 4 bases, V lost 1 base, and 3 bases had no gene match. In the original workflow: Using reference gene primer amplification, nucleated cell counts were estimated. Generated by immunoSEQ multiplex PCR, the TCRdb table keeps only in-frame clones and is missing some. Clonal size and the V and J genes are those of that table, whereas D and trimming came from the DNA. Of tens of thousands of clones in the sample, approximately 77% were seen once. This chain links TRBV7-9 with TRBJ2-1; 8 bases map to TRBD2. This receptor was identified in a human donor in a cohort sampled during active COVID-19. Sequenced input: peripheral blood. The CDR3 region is CASSLEAGAYNEQFF. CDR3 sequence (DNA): TGTGCCAGCAGCTTAGAAGCGGGAGCTTACAATGAGCAGTTCTTC.